Listed below are T cell receptor beta chains from one sample, sequenced in a study of OX40 agonist ivuxolimab in advanced cancers. Measured with immunoSEQ multiplex PCR; TCRdb has only the in-frame clones, and not every one. This sample yields about 37,000 clones, of which less than 90% are seen a single time; over 15% belongs to the top ten. The sequencing here drew on CD4+ or CD8+ T cells sorted from blood, taken in a trial of the OX40 agonist ivuxolimab. The source of these receptors is an adult with an advanced solid tumor such as melanoma, head and neck, liver or kidney cancer. Each CDR3 is given with its conserved first and last residue. A D gene is named only where the DNA matches it firmly. Not all rows give a size; the values are once, few, many and, for expanded clones, a class.

D gene	J gene	clone size	V gene	CDR3 protein	CDR3 DNA
TRBD1	TRBJ2-7	.	TRBV5-5	CASSLGSQGAVYEQYF	TGTGCCAGCAGCTTGGGGTCCCAGGGGGCGGTGTACGAGCAGTACTTC
.	TRBJ1-1	many	TRBV19	CASSQGGLDEAFF	TGTGCCAGTAGTCAAGGGGGGTTGGATGAAGCTTTCTTT
.	TRBJ1-4	.	TRBV25-1	CASSEYIGGESTNEKLFF	TGTGCCAGCAGTGAATATATCGGGGGGGAGAGTACTAATGAAAAACTGTTTTTT
.	TRBJ2-3	.	TRBV5-1	CASSLGTTISTDTQYF	TGCGCCAGCAGCTTGGGTACTACCATTAGCACAGATACGCAGTATTTT
.	TRBJ1-5	.	TRBV6-4	CASSEGMTGRNQPQHF	TGTGCCAGCAGTGAAGGCATGACAGGAAGAAATCAGCCCCAGCATTTT
.	TRBJ2-5	.	TRBV18	CASSPEETQYF	TGTGCCAGCTCACCAGAAGAGACCCAGTACTTC
.	TRBJ1-5	.	TRBV7-2	CASSWGQEGDQPQHF	TGTGCCAGCAGCTGGGGCCAAGAAGGAGATCAGCCCCAGCATTTT
.	TRBJ2-1	.	TRBV19	CASTSSRGSYNEQFF	TGTGCCAGTACCTCCAGCCGAGGGTCGTACAATGAGCAGTTCTTC
.	TRBJ2-2	once	TRBV11-3	CASSVQRGTGELFF	TGTGCCAGCAGCGTCCAGAGGGGGACCGGGGAGCTGTTTTTT
TRBD1	TRBJ1-1	.	TRBV9	CASSATDRGNTEAFF	TGTGCCAGCAGCGCTACGGACAGGGGGAACACTGAAGCTTTCTTT
.	TRBJ2-1	.	TRBV6-5	CASSYSWDSLFF	TGTGCCAGCAGTTACTCATGGGACTCCCTGTTCTTC
.	TRBJ2-7	once	TRBV2	CASSLRASYEQYF	TGTGCCAGCAGTTTGCGGGCCTCTTACGAGCAGTACTTC
TRBD1	TRBJ2-7	.	TRBV30	CAWLDRESSYEQYF	TGTGCCTGGCTGGACAGGGAGAGCTCCTACGAGCAGTACTTC
.	TRBJ2-7	.	TRBV30	CAWSAGQEYEQYF	TGTGCCTGGAGTGCCGGACAAGAGTACGAGCAGTACTTC
.	TRBJ1-2	.	TRBV15	CATSRDWYGYTF	TGTGCCACCAGCAGAGATTGGTATGGCTACACCTTC
.	TRBJ2-3	.	TRBV4-3	CASSQDRGEGDTQYF	TGCGCCAGCAGCCAAGATCGCGGCGAGGGAGATACGCAGTATTTT
.	TRBJ2-3	.	TRBV5-6	CASSLSTDTQYF	TGTGCCAGCAGCCTGAGCACAGATACGCAGTATTTT
TRBD2	TRBJ2-7	.	TRBV30	CAWSVGGVHEQYF	TGTGCCTGGAGTGTCGGGGGGGTCCACGAGCAGTACTTC
.	TRBJ1-1	.	TRBV25-1	CASSEYGSGNRGTEAFF	TGTGCCAGCAGTGAATATGGGTCGGGGAACCGAGGCACTGAAGCTTTCTTT
TRBD2	TRBJ2-3	.	TRBV28	CASSLTSAARDTQYF	TGTGCCAGCAGTTTAACTAGCGCTGCCAGGGATACGCAGTATTTT
.	TRBJ1-1	.	TRBV4-1	CASSQDTEAFF	TGCGCCAGCAGCCAAGATACTGAAGCTTTCTTT
.	TRBJ1-1	.	TRBV6-5	CASRLGTEAFF	TGTGCCAGCCGTTTGGGCACTGAAGCTTTCTTT
.	TRBJ1-5	.	TRBV4-1	CASSQDRDRWENQPQHF	TGCGCCAGCAGCCAAGATCGCGACAGGTGGGAGAATCAGCCCCAGCATTTT
TRBD1	TRBJ1-1	once	TRBV5-1	CASSNTGGAGTEAFF	TGCGCCAGCAGCAATACAGGGGGCGCGGGCACTGAAGCTTTCTTT
TRBD1	TRBJ2-7	few	TRBV9	CASSARQGGYYEQYF	TGTGCCAGCAGCGCTCGACAGGGGGGATACTACGAGCAGTACTTC
TRBD2	TRBJ2-1	.	TRBV7-9	CASSATTSGGPYNEQFF	TGTGCCAGCAGCGCCACGACTAGCGGGGGGCCCTACAATGAGCAGTTCTTC
TRBD1	TRBJ2-7	.	TRBV27	CASSLFTGGFYEQYF	TGTGCCAGCAGTTTATTTACAGGGGGCTTCTACGAGCAGTACTTC
.	TRBJ2-7	once	TRBV30	CAWSQTGEEQYF	TGTGCCTGGAGCCAAACGGGGGAAGAGCAGTACTTC
.	TRBJ1-1	.	TRBV6-5	CASSLWDDREAFF	TGTGCCAGCAGTTTATGGGACGACCGTGAAGCTTTCTTT
.	TRBJ2-7	.	TRBV9	CASSGRDPFPHEQYF	TGTGCCAGCAGCGGCCGGGACCCTTTCCCCCACGAGCAGTACTTC
.	TRBJ1-4	.	TRBV13	CASSSGTEYEKLFF	TGTGCCAGCAGTTCCGGGACGGAGTACGAAAAACTGTTTTTT
.	TRBJ1-1	.	TRBV5-5	CASSLYSRREGNTEAFF	TGTGCCAGCAGCTTGTATTCGCGCAGGGAGGGGAACACTGAAGCTTTCTTT
.	TRBJ1-2	.	TRBV7-2	CASSLMSLPGNYGYTF	TGTGCCAGCAGCTTAATGTCCCTCCCAGGAAACTATGGCTACACCTTC
.	TRBJ1-2	.	TRBV5-6	CASSLPGISYGYTF	TGTGCCAGCAGCTTGCCAGGTATATCCTATGGCTACACCTTC
.	TRBJ2-3	.	TRBV7-9	CASSLSRDWNEDTQYF	TGTGCCAGCAGCTTAAGCAGGGACTGGAACGAAGATACGCAGTATTTT
.	TRBJ1-4	.	TRBV5-6	CASSLRVDEKLFF	TGTGCCAGCAGCTTGCGGGTTGATGAAAAACTGTTTTTT
.	TRBJ2-7	few	TRBV6-5	CASSYSPPRSSYEQYF	TGTGCCAGCAGTTACTCCCCCCCCCGGAGCTCCTACGAGCAGTACTTC
TRBD1	TRBJ1-1	.	TRBV13	CASNLWDRVDTEAFF	TGTGCCAGCAACCTTTGGGACAGGGTAGACACTGAAGCTTTCTTT
TRBD1	TRBJ1-2	.	TRBV10-3	CAISRGDSRYGYTF	TGTGCCATCAGCCGAGGGGACAGCCGCTATGGCTACACCTTC
.	TRBJ1-2	.	TRBV13	CASSSTGSSYGYTF	TGTGCCAGCAGCTCGACGGGTAGTTCCTATGGCTACACCTTC
.	TRBJ1-1	.	TRBV27	CASSLSSRGTEAFF	TGTGCCAGCAGTTTATCATCGAGGGGCACTGAAGCTTTCTTT
TRBD1	TRBJ1-2	.	TRBV5-5	CASSLGTGANYGYTF	TGTGCCAGCAGCTTGGGGACAGGGGCTAACTATGGCTACACCTTC
TRBD1	TRBJ1-6	.	TRBV11-2	CASSSDREDSPLHF	TGTGCCAGCAGCTCCGACAGGGAGGATTCACCCCTCCACTTT
TRBD1	TRBJ2-1	.	TRBV5-1	CASSRDSYNEQFF	TGCGCCAGCAGCCGGGACAGCTACAATGAGCAGTTCTTC
TRBD2	TRBJ2-2	.	TRBV13	CASSLGGAGILTGELFF	TGTGCCAGCAGCTTAGGGGGAGCGGGGATTCTCACCGGGGAGCTGTTTTTT
.	TRBJ2-7	.	TRBV25-1	CASSGVGATYEQYF	TGTGCCAGCAGTGGGGTAGGGGCTACCTACGAGCAGTACTTC
.	TRBJ2-2	.	TRBV7-6	CASSLGGTGELFF	TGTGCCAGCAGCTTAGGGGGCACCGGGGAGCTGTTTTTT
.	TRBJ2-7	.	TRBV27	CASSLIPSSYEQYF	TGTGCCAGCAGTTTAATCCCTAGCTCCTACGAGCAGTACTTC
.	TRBJ1-2	.	TRBV5-1	CASSLAPGSPYGYTF	TGCGCCAGCAGCTTGGCGCCCGGCTCGCCCTATGGCTACACCTTC
.	TRBJ2-7	.	TRBV7-9	CASSPSDGELEQYF	TGTGCCAGCAGTCCTAGTGACGGGGAGCTCGAGCAGTACTTC
.	TRBJ2-7	.	TRBV10-1	CATSWGSGYEQYF	TGCGCCACCAGCTGGGGTAGCGGTTACGAGCAGTACTTC
.	TRBJ1-5	.	TRBV4-1	CASSVGINQPQHF	TGCGCCAGCAGCGTGGGGATCAATCAGCCCCAGCATTTT
.	TRBJ1-2	.	TRBV19	CATSPGPNYGYTF	TGTGCCACTAGCCCCGGCCCTAACTATGGCTACACCTTC
TRBD1	TRBJ2-7	.	TRBV6-1	CASSQGGAHYEQYF	TGTGCCAGCAGTCAAGGGGGCGCGCACTACGAGCAGTACTTC
.	TRBJ1-2	.	TRBV25-1	CASSPQGLTGYTF	TGTGCCAGCTCCCCTCAGGGGCTAACAGGCTACACCTTC
.	TRBJ1-1	.	TRBV11-2	CASITGSTEAFF	TGTGCCAGCATCACAGGGAGCACTGAAGCTTTCTTT
.	TRBJ2-7	.	TRBV7-9	CASRPGTVYEQYF	TGTGCCAGCAGGCCCGGGACGGTGTACGAGCAGTACTTC
.	TRBJ2-3	.	TRBV4-1	CASSRAEPPDTQYF	TGCGCCAGCAGCCGGGCGGAGCCCCCAGATACGCAGTATTTT